These 9 T cell receptor beta chains came from one sample sequenced in a study of cytomegalovirus exposure and HLA in healthy donors. PCR involved 60 Vbeta and 13 Jbeta primers. Clones were read by immunoSEQ multiplex PCR, and TCRdb kept only the in-frame ones, dropping some. The table lists about 140,000 clones, approximately 75% of them singletons. Input material: PBMCs. The receptors were sampled from a male donor in good health and CMV-seronegative.

The rearrangement links TRBV18 to TRBJ2-7; 10 nucleotides agree with TRBD2. CDR3 length: 14 residues. In germline, CDR1 is KGHSH, CDR2 LQKENI. Trimming at V came to 2 bases and at J to 6 bases, leaving 4 bases not matched to a gene. Written as DNA, the CDR3 is TGTGCCAGCTCACCAACCCGGACTAGCGGCGAGCAGTACTTC. Amino acids: CASSPTRTSGEQYF.

The gene calls are TRBV7-9 and TRBJ1-2, with a possible D match to TRBD1 (5 bases). V shed 5 bases and J shed 8 bases, with 15 bases lying between them. The germline CDR1 and CDR2 sequences are SEHNR and FQNEAQ (reference sequence). The CDR3 consists of 13 residues. CDR3 protein: CASSVPDSDGYTF. CDR3 sequence (DNA): TGTGCCAGCAGCGTCCCCGACAGTGACGGCTACACCTTC.

DNA of the CDR3: TGTGCCTGGACCCAGAACGGGGGGGCAGAGGGCTACACCTTC. Its protein product is CAWTQNGGAEGYTF. The chain carries TRBV30 and TRBJ1-2; maybe TRBD1 (6 bases). With 4 bases removed from V and 8 bases from J, the gap between germline ends came to 20 bases. The germline CDR1 and CDR2 sequences are GTSNPN and SVGIG (reference sequence). This CDR3 is built from 14 residues.

CDR3 sequence reads: CASSSSWGVETQYF. In DNA, the CDR3 is TGTGCCAGTAGTAGCTCCTGGGGGGTTGAGACCCAGTACTTC. This chain connects TRBV19 to TRBJ2-5, with TRBD2 as a possible D gene (6 bases). Germline V gives CDR1 LNHDA, CDR2 SQIVND (reference sequence). V was trimmed by 4 bases and J by 5 bases, leaving 14 bases between them. This CDR3 spans 14 amino acids.

The chain has TRBV2 and TRBJ2-6; D gene ambiguous. This CDR3 has 13 residues. V was shortened by 3 bases and J by 4 bases, with 4 bases between the two germline ends. Per germline, CDR1 SNHLY and CDR2 FYNNEI. The CDR3 region is CASSDSGANVLTF. CDR3 nucleotides: TGTGCCAGCAGTGATTCGGGGGCCAACGTCCTGACTTTC.

V gene TRBV29-1 combines with J gene TRBJ1-4; 8 bases agree with TRBD1. With 5 bases clipped from V and 5 bases from J, the junction kept 4 bases outside the gene matches. The CDR3 consists of 13 residues. Germline V gene lookup returns CDR1 SQVTM and CDR2 ANQGSEA. The CDR3 loop reads CSVRGDRNEKLFF. The CDR3 nucleotides read TGCAGCGTTAGAGGGGACAGGAATGAAAAACTGTTTTTT.

V is TRBV19 and J is TRBJ1-1; 7 nucleotides match TRBD1. This CDR3 is built from 16 residues. With V trimmed by 0 bases and J by 5 bases, 9 bases remained unmatched. Germline CDR1 LNHDA, CDR2 SQIVND (reference sequence). The CDR3 reads CASSIDGQGVGTEAFF. The CDR3 DNA reads TGTGCCAGTAGTATAGATGGGCAGGGGGTGGGGACTGAAGCTTTCTTT.

The chain links TRBV7-6 to TRBJ1-5; D perhaps matches TRBD1 (6 bases). Per the germline V gene, CDR1 is SGHVS and CDR2 is FNYEAQ. Between the trimmed V and J ends, which lost 1 base and 5 bases, there was a span of 12 bases. CDR3 size: 15 residues. The CDR3 DNA reads as TGTGCCAGCAGCTTAGGGACAGTTGGAGATCAGCCCCAGCATTTT. Its translation is CASSLGTVGDQPQHF.

The V call is TRBV10-3, the J call TRBJ2-7; 10 bases agree with TRBD1. V dropped 5 bases and J dropped 2; count of bases not matched to a gene: 3. The V gene's germline CDR1 is ENHRY and CDR2 SYGVKD. The CDR3 length is 14 residues. CDR3 nucleotide sequence: TGTGCCATCAGTCCCGGGACAGGGGCCTACGAGCAGTACTTC. This gives the protein CAISPGTGAYEQYF.